The 10 T cell receptor beta chains in this list originate from one sample, sequenced in a study of cytomegalovirus exposure and HLA in healthy donors. Primers for the PCR totalled 60 Vbeta and 13 Jbeta. Repertoires were generated with immunoSEQ multiplex PCR, while TCRdb's copy carries only in-frame clones and drops some. The sample shows roughly 100,000 clones, roughly 13% of them seen only once. Sequencing was done on a sample of PBMCs. These receptors came from a man in his forties or fifties in good health and CMV-seropositive.

This clone has just a few counts. V usage is TRBV7-9 and J usage is TRBJ2-4; D not certain. Trimming removed 5 bases from V and 2 bases from J, with 16 bases in between. The CDR3 has 16 amino acids. Per germline, CDR1 SEHNR and CDR2 FQNEAQ (reference sequence). The CDR3 reads CASSLDKSLTKNIQYF. In DNA form, the CDR3 reads TGTGCCAGCAGCCTCGACAAGTCCCTGACCAAAAACATTCAGTACTTC.

This chain connects TRBV7-8 to TRBJ2-7; maybe TRBD1 (5 bases). CDR3 length equals 14 residues. V lost 1 base and J 3 bases, leaving 10 bases between the germline ends. Germline V lookup: CDR1 SGHVS, CDR2 FQNEAQ. The CDR3 sequence: CASSLVRRDYEQYF. DNA of the CDR3: TGTGCCAGCAGCTTAGTGCGCAGGGACTACGAGCAGTACTTC.

This chain connects TRBV4-1 to TRBJ2-1, with 10 bases identical to TRBD2. The CDR3 runs 15 residues. The V segment lost 3 bases and the J segment 5 bases; nucleotides outside the gene matches: 4. Germline CDR1 and CDR2: MGHRA and YSYEKL. The CDR3 coding sequence is TGCGCCAGCAGCCATAGGACTAGCGGCGACAATGAGCAGTTCTTC. Translated, it gives CASSHRTSGDNEQFF.

The sample holds a few counts of this clone. The rearrangement uses TRBV7-9 and TRBJ1-2; possible D gene TRBD1, 5 bases. CDR3 length equals 16 residues. CDR1 and CDR2 (germline): SEHNR, FQNEAQ (reference sequence). Trimming cost V 5 bases and J 6 bases, with 22 bases left between them. The CDR3 is CASSPLTVSPGHGYTF. CDR3 nucleotides: TGTGCCAGCAGCCCGTTGACAGTCTCCCCCGGGCATGGCTACACCTTC.

This clone appeared a few times. This rearrangement joins TRBV5-6 to TRBJ2-5; 10 nucleotides align to TRBD2. V lost 6 bases to trimming and J lost 4 bases; unmatched junction nucleotides: 12. Per germline, CDR1 SGHDT and CDR2 YYEEEE. CDR3 length: 16 amino acids. In nucleotides, the CDR3 is TGTGCCAGCACCCCTCCCCTAGCGGGAGACCCAGAGACCCAGTACTTC. Translating gives CASTPPLAGDPETQYF. Variable domain in full (rest from reference TRBV5-6 and TRBJ2-5): DAGVTQSPTHLIKTRGQQVTLRCSPKSGHDTVSWYQQALGQGPQFIFQYYEEEERQRGNFPDRFSGHQFPNYSSELNVNALLLGDSALYLCASTPPLAGDPETQYFGPGTRLLVL.

The gene calls are TRBV19 and TRBJ2-3; D might be TRBD2 (6 bases). The CDR3 is 15 residues long. The germline V gene encodes CDR1 LNHDA and CDR2 SQIVND (reference sequence). Trimming removed 7 bases from V and 6 bases from J, with 20 bases in between. The CDR3 coding sequence is TGTGCCAGTACCGTAGCGGCAGGTCCGGTGGATACGCAGTATTTT. Amino acid sequence: CASTVAAGPVDTQYF.

This clone came up a few times. V gene TRBV15 combines with J gene TRBJ2-7, with unresolved D. Germline V CDR1 and CDR2: LNHNV, YYDKDF (reference sequence). V dropped 0 bases and J dropped 0 bases, with 6 bases sitting between them. This CDR3 contains 14 residues. The CDR3 sequence: CATSRDRSSYEQYF. CDR3 bases: TGTGCCACCAGCAGAGATCGCAGCTCCTACGAGCAGTACTTC.

This sequence joins TRBV19 and TRBJ1-5; possibly TRBD1 for D (5 bases). Germline assignment: CDR1 LNHDA and CDR2 SQIVND (reference sequence). V lost 5 bases to trimming and J lost 5 bases, with 10 bases between them. The CDR3 is made up of 13 amino acids. In DNA, the CDR3 is TGTGCCAGTAGTGCGGTGACAGATCAGCCCCAGCATTTT. It translates to CASSAVTDQPQHF.

This clone has just one count. This rearrangement joins TRBV7-2 to TRBJ1-4; TRBD1 matches 8 bases. V lost 5 bases and J lost 7; bases outside the gene matches: 6. This CDR3 contains 14 residues. Germline V lookup: CDR1 SGHTA, CDR2 FQGNSA. CDR3 loop: CASSQDRESEKLFF. The CDR3 DNA is TGTGCCAGCAGCCAGGACAGGGAAAGTGAAAAACTGTTTTTT.

This clone was counted between two and nine times. The gene calls are TRBV5-1 and TRBJ2-1; 11 bases match TRBD2. Germline V gives CDR1 SGHRS, CDR2 YFSETQ. The ends lost 0 bases at V and 7 bases at J; junction bases unmatched: 6. The CDR3 loop spans 16 amino acids. DNA for the CDR3: TGCGCCAGCAGCTTGGGCACTAGCGGGAGTTTGAATGAGCAGTTCTTC. Encoded protein: CASSLGTSGSLNEQFF.